This TCR beta chain was captured by sequencing in a study of cytomegalovirus exposure and HLA in healthy donors. General study results and limits: In a later analysis, about 17,000 TCR beta sequences were associated with HLA alleles at 0.05 false discovery rate. There were some V segments, including TRBV6-2 and TRBV6-3, excluded as indistinguishable. A further, later analysis showed that HLA-associated TCR beta chains (compared with equally common others) were more clonally expanded.

The PCR employed 60 Vbeta primers together with 13 Jbeta primers. Clones were read by immunoSEQ multiplex PCR, and TCRdb kept only the in-frame ones, dropping some. The sample has 100,000 to 150,000 clones; 70% to 85% are singletons. A remark on this clone: The antigen is unknown.

The CDR3 spans 14 residues. J was trimmed by 4 bases and V by 2 bases; bases with no gene match: 6. Per the germline V gene, CDR1 is SGHKS and CDR2 is YYEKEE (reference sequence). This chain joins TRBV5-5 and TRBJ2-7; 7 nucleotides align to TRBD2. The clonotype originates from a man younger than 30 in good health and CMV-seronegative. Sequenced: PBMCs. The CDR3 DNA is TGTGCCAGCAGCTTTGCGGGGGAGTTATACGAGCAGTACTTC. It encodes CASSFAGELYEQYF.